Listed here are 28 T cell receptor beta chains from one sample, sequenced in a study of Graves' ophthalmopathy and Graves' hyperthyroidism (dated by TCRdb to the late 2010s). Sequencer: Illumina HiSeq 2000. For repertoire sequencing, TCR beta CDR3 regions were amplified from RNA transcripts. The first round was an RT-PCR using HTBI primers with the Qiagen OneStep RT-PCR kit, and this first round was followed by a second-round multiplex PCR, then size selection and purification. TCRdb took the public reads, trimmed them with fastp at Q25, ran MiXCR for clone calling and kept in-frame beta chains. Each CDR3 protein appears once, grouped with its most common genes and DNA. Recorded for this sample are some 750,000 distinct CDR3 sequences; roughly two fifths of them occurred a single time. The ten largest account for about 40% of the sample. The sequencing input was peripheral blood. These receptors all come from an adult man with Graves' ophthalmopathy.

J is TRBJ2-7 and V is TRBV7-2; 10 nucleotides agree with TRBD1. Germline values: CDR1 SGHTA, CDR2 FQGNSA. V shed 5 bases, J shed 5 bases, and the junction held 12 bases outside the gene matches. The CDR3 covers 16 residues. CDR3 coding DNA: TGTGCCAGCAGCCAGGACAGGGGGGGACTTGTGGACGAGCAGTACTTC. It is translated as CASSQDRGGLVDEQYF.

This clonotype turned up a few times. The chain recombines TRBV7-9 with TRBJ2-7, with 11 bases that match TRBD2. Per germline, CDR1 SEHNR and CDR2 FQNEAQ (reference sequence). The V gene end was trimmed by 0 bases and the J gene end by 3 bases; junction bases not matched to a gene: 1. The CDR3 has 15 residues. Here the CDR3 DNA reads TGTGCCAGCAGCTTAGCGCTAGCGGGAGGCTACGAGCAGTACTTC. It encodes CASSLALAGGYEQYF.

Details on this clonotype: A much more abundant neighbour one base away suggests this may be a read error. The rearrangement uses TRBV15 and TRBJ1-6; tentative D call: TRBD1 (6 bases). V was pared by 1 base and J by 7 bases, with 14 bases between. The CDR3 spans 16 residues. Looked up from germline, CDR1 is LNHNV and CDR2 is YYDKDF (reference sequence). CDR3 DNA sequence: TGTGCCACCAGCAGAGCTCTGGGGGCTCCCAATTCACCCCTCCACTTT. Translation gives CATSRALGAPNSPLHF.

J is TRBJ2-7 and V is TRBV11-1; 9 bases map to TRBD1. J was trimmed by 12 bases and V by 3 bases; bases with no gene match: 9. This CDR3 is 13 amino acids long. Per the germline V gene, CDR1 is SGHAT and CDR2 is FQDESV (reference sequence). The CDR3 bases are TGTGCCAGCAGCTTGGGACAGGGCGCACAGCGGTACTTC. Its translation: CASSLGQGAQRYF.

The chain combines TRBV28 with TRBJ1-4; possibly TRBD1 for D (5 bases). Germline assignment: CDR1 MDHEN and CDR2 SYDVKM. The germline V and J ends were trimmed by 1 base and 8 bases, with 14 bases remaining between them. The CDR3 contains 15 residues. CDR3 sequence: CASSLFRRAAEKLFF. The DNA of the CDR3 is TGTGCCAGCAGTTTATTCCGCAGGGCCGCGGAAAAACTGTTTTTT.

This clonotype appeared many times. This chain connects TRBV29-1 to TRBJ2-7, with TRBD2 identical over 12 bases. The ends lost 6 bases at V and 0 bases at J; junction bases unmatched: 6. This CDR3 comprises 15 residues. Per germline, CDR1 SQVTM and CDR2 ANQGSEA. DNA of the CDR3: TGCAGCGTGGTGGGACTAGCGGGTTACTCCTACGAGCAGTACTTC. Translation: CSVVGLAGYSYEQYF.

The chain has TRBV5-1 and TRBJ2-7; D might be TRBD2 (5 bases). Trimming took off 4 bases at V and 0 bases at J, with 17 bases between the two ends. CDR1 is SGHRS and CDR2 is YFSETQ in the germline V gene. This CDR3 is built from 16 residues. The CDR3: CASSPRTSGSSYEQYF. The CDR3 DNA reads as TGCGCCAGCAGCCCCCGGACCAGCGGTAGCTCCTACGAGCAGTACTTC.

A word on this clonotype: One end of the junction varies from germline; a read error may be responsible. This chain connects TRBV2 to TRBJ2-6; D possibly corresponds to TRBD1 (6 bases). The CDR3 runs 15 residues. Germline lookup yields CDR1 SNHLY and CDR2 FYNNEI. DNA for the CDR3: TGTGCCAGCACAGCAGGGGCCAACGGGGCCACCGTCCTGACTTTC. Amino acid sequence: CASTAGANGATVLTF. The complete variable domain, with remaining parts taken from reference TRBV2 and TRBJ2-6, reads EPEVTQTPSHQVTQMGQEVILRCVPISNHLYFYWYRQILGQKVEFLVSFYNNEISEKSEIFDDQFSVERPDGSNFTLKIRSTKLEDSAMYFCASTAGANGATVLTFGAGSRLTVL.

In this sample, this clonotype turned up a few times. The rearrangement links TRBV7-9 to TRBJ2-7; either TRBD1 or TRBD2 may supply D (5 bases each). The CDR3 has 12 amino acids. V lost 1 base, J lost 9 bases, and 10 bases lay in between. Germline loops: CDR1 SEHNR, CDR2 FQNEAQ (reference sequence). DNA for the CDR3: TGTGCCAGCAGCTTAGATCGGGGCCTGCAGTACTTC. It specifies CASSLDRGLQYF.

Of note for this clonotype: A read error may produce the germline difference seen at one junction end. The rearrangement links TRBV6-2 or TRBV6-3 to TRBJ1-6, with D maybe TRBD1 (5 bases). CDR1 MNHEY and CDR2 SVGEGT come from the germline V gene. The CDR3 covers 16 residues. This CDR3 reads CANSYSSGPQGSPLHF. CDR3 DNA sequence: TGTGCCAACAGTTACTCATCCGGGCCCCAGGGTTCACCCCTCCACTTT.

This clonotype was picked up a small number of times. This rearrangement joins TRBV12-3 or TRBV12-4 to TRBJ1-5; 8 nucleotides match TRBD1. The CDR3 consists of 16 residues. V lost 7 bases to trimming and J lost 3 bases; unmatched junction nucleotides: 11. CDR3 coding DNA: TGTGCCAGCACCAGAGGGACAGGTGGAAACAATCAGCCCCAGCATTTT. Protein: CASTRGTGGNNQPQHF.

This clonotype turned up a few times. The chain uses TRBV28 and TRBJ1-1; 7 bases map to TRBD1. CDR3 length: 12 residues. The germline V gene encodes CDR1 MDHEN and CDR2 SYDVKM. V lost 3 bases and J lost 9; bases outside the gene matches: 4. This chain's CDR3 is CASSFGQDQAFF. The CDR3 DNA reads TGTGCCAGCAGTTTCGGACAGGATCAAGCTTTCTTT.

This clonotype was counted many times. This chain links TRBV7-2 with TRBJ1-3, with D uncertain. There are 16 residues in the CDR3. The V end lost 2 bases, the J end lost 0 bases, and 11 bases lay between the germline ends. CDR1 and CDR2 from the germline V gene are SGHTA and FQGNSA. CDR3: CASSLNPSLSGNTIYF. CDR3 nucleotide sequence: TGTGCCAGCAGCTTAAACCCTAGCCTCTCTGGAAACACCATATATTTT.

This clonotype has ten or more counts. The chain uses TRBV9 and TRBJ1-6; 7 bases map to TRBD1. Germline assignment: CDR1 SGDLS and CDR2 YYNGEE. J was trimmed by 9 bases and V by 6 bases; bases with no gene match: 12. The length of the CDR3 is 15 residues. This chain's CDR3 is CASTRDSTGGSPLHF. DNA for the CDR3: TGTGCCAGCACCAGGGACAGCACGGGTGGTTCACCCCTCCACTTT.

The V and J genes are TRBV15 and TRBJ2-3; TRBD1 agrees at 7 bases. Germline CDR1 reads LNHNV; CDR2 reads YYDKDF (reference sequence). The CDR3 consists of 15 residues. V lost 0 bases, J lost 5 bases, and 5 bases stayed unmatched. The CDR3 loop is CATSRERGQKDTQYF. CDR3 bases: TGTGCCACCAGCAGAGAGAGGGGGCAGAAAGATACGCAGTATTTT. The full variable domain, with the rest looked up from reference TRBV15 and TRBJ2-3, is DAMVIQNPRYQVTQFGKPVTLSCSQTLNHNVMYWYQQKSSQAPKLLFHYYDKDFNNEADTPDNFQSRRPNTSFCFLDIRSPGLGDTAMYLCATSRERGQKDTQYFGPGTRLTVL.

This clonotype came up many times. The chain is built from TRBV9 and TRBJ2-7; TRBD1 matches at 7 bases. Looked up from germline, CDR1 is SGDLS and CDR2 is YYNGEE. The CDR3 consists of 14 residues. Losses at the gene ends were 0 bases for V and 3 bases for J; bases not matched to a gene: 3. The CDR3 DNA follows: TGTGCCAGCAGCGTAGAGGGGGACAGCTACGAGCAGTACTTC. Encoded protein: CASSVEGDSYEQYF.

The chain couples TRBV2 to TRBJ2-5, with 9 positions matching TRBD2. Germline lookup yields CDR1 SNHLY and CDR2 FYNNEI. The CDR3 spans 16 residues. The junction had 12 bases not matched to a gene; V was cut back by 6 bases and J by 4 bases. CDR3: CASSPPMAGGPETQYF. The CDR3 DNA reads TGTGCCAGCAGCCCCCCTATGGCGGGGGGGCCAGAGACCCAGTACTTC.

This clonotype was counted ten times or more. CDR3 region: CASSLYGGAMNTEAFF. The CDR3 DNA sequence: TGTGCCAGCAGCTTATACGGGGGTGCAATGAACACTGAAGCTTTCTTT. The J gene is TRBJ1-1, the V gene TRBV7-8; the D gene is possibly TRBD1 (5 bases). The CDR3 consists of 16 residues. Germline assignment: CDR1 SGHVS and CDR2 FQNEAQ. Trimming removed 2 bases at V and 0 bases at J, with 13 bases between.

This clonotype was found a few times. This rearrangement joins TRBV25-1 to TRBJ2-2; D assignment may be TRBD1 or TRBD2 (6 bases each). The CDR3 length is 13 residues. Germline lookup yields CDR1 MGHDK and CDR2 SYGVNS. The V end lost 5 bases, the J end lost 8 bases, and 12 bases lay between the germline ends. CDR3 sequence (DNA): TGTGCCAGCAGTTTCCGGGGGCGGGGGGAGCTGTTTTTT. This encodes CASSFRGRGELFF.

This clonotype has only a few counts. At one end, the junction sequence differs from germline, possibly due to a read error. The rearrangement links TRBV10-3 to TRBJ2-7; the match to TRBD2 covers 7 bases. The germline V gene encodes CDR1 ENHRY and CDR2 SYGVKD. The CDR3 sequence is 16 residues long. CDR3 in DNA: TGTGCCAGCAGTTACCGATACAGCGGGGCCGGCTACGAGCAGTACTTC. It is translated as CASSYRYSGAGYEQYF.

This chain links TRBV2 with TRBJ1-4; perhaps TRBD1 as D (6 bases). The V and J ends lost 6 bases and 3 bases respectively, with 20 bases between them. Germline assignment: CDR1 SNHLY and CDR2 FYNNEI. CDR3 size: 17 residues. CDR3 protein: CASSQVSGAAANEKLFF. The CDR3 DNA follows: TGTGCCAGCAGCCAAGTATCGGGGGCAGCAGCTAATGAAAAACTGTTTTTT. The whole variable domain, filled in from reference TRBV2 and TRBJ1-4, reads EPEVTQTPSHQVTQMGQEVILRCVPISNHLYFYWYRQILGQKVEFLVSFYNNEISEKSEIFDDQFSVERPDGSNFTLKIRSTKLEDSAMYFCASSQVSGAAANEKLFFGSGTQLSVL.

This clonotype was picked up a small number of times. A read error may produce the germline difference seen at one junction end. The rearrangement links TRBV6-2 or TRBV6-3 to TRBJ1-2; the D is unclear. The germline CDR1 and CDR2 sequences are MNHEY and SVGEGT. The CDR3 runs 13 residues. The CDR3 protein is CASSSPNFSGVHF. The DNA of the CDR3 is TGTGCCAGCAGCTCCCCCAATTTTTCAGGAGTCCACTTC.

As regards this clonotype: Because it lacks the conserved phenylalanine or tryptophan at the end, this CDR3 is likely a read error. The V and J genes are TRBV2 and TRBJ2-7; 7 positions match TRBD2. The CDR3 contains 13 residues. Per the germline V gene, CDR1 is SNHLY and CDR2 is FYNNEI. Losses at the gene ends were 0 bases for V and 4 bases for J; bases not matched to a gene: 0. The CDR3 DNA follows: TGTGCCAGCAGTGAAGCGCGGGGGTACGAGCAGTACCTC. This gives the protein CASSEARGYEQYL.

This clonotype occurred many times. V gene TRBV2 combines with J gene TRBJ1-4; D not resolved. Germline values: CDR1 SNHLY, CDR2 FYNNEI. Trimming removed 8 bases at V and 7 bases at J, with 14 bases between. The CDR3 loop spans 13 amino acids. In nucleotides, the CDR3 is TGTGCCAGCCTCGGTAATACGAGTGAAAAACTGTTTTTT. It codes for CASLGNTSEKLFF.

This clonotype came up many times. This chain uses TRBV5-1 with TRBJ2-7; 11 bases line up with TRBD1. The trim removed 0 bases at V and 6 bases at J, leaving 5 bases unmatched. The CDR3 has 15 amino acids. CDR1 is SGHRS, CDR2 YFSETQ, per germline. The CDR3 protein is CASSLDGTGGREQYF. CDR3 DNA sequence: TGCGCCAGCAGCTTGGACGGGACAGGGGGTCGCGAGCAGTACTTC.

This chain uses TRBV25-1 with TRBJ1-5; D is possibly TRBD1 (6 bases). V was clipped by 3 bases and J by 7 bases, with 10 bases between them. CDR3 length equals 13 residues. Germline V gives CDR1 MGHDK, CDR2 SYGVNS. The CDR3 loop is CASSDRGEQPQHF. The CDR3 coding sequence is TGTGCCAGCAGTGACAGGGGCGAGCAGCCCCAGCATTTT. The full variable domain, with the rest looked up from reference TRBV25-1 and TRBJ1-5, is EADIYQTPRYLVIGTGKKITLECSQTMGHDKMYWYQQDPGMELHLIHYSYGVNSTEKGDLSSESTVSRIRTEHFPLTLESARPSHTSQYLCASSDRGEQPQHFGDGTRLSIL.

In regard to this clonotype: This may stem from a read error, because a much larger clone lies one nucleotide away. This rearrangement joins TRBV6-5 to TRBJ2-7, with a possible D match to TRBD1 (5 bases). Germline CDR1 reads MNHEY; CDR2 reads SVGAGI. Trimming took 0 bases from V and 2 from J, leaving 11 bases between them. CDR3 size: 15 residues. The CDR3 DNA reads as TGTGCCAGCAGTTACTCTCCTGACAGTACCTACGAGCAGTACTTC. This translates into CASSYSPDSTYEQYF.

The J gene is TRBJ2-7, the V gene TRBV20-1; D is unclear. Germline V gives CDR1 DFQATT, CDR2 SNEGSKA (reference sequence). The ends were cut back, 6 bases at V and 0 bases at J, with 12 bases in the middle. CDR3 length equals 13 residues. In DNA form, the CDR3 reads TGCAGTGCCCCGTGGCGGAGCTCCTACGAGCAGTACTTC. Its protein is CSAPWRSSYEQYF.